These T cell receptor beta chains were read from a single sample in a study of regulatory T cells in long-lasting Graves disease. TCRdb reanalysed the multiplex PCR reads using MiXCR and keeps one entry per CDR3 protein. Seen here are approximately 500,000 distinct CDR3 sequences, roughly 21% observed once, and the top ten hold approximately 6.4%. The sample here was peripheral blood mononuclear cells (PBMCs), taken when the disease was refractory, from a patient treated with antithyroid drugs. The source of these receptors is a female donor with Graves disease. CDR3s include the opening cysteine and the closing phenylalanine or tryptophan. The D gene is left open where the match is weak. Where a row states a size, it is once, few, many or the class of an expanded clone; other rows omit it.

j_call	clone_size	d_call	v_call	cdr3_nt	cdr3_aa
TRBJ2-1	NA	NA	TRBV6-1	TGTGCCAGCAGTGGATCCGGGACCAGCAATGAGCAGTTCTTC	CASSGSGTSNEQFF
TRBJ2-3	few	TRBD2	TRBV11-2	TGTGCCAGCGGGGAGAGCGGGGGATTCGGAGTAGCCACAGATACGCAGTATTTT	CASGESGGFGVATDTQYF
TRBJ2-7	few	TRBD2	TRBV19	TGTGCCAGTACACCGGCTAGCGGGCCCTACGAGCAGTACTTC	CASTPASGPYEQYF
TRBJ2-1	NA	TRBD2	TRBV6-2/TRBV6-3	TGTGCCAGCAGTGAGCCGGGACTAGCGTCTGAGCAGTTCTTC	CASSEPGLASEQFF
TRBJ1-5	many	NA	TRBV12-3/TRBV12-4	TGTGCCAGCAGTTTGGCAGGGAATCAGCCCCAGCATTTT	CASSLAGNQPQHF
TRBJ1-4	many	NA	TRBV2	TGTGCCAGCAGTGTGTACCCGGGGGAAGTTGAAAAACTGTTTTTT	CASSVYPGEVEKLFF
TRBJ2-6	many	NA	TRBV7-8	TGTGCCAGCAGCCGACGGGACCCAAACGTCCTGACTTTC	CASSRRDPNVLTF
TRBJ1-2	few	NA	TRBV18	TGTGCCAGCTCACCAGACACCATCTATGGCTACACCTTC	CASSPDTIYGYTF
TRBJ2-7	many	NA	TRBV6-9	TGTGCCAGCAGTTACCGGGCGAACGAGCAGTACTTC	CASSYRANEQYF
TRBJ2-2	NA	TRBD2	TRBV28	TGTGCCAGCAGAACTCCCGGGGGAGGGGACGGGAGCACCGGGGAGCTGTTTTTT	CASRTPGGGDGSTGELFF
TRBJ2-2	few	TRBD2	TRBV9	TGTGCCAGCAGCAAAGGGAGGGAGACGGGCGGGGAGCTGTTTTTT	CASSKGRETGGELFF
TRBJ2-5	NA	NA	TRBV4-3	TGCGCCAGCAGCCCCCATGAATCCCACCGAGGGACCCAGTACTTC	CASSPHESHRGTQYF
TRBJ2-7	many	NA	TRBV28	TGTGCCAGCAGTTTAGTGATTAGCGGCTACGAGCAGTACTTC	CASSLVISGYEQYF
TRBJ2-7	few	NA	TRBV6-1	TGTGCCAGCCTGAGGGGGGCCGGGGAGCAGTACTTC	CASLRGAGEQYF
TRBJ1-1	few	TRBD1	TRBV19	TGTGCCAGTAGTATTCTTGACAGGGGGATGAACACTGAAGCTTTCTTT	CASSILDRGMNTEAFF
TRBJ1-4	NA	NA	TRBV7-9	TGTGCCAGCAGCTTAGATGCCACTCCAGCGGAAAAACTGTTTTTT	CASSLDATPAEKLFF
TRBJ2-7	NA	TRBD1	TRBV7-9	TGTGCCAGCAGCTTGGGACAGGGGCGGCACGAGCAGTACTTC	CASSLGQGRHEQYF
TRBJ1-1	NA	NA	TRBV6-1	TGTGCCAGCACCCACGACAGCTACACTGAAGCTTTCTTT	CASTHDSYTEAFF
TRBJ2-5	NA	NA	TRBV13	TGTGCCAGCAGCTCCCACCAAGAGACCCAGTACTTC	CASSSHQETQYF
TRBJ1-1	NA	NA	TRBV19	TGTGCCAGTAGTCCCCAGCGGGGGGAGGACACTGAAGCTTTCTTT	CASSPQRGEDTEAFF
TRBJ1-1	NA	NA	TRBV13	TGTGCCAGCAGCTTAGCCCAGGGAGGGAACACTGAAGCTTTCTTT	CASSLAQGGNTEAFF
TRBJ2-7	NA	TRBD2	TRBV20-1	TGCAGTGCTAGTCCCAGCGGGAGATCCTACGAGCAGTACTTC	CSASPSGRSYEQYF
TRBJ2-2	NA	NA	TRBV5-1	TGCGCCAGCAGCTTGGCCCGGGGACTGCGAGACACCGGGGAGCTGTTTTTT	CASSLARGLRDTGELFF
TRBJ1-1	NA	NA	TRBV19	TGTGCCAGTGGATATGGGGGGAACACTGAAGCTTTCTTT	CASGYGGNTEAFF
TRBJ2-5	many	NA	TRBV13	TGTGCCAGCAGCAACCCCCAGGGGATACAAGAGACCCAGTACTTC	CASSNPQGIQETQYF
TRBJ2-5	many	NA	TRBV28	TGTGCCAGCAGTTTGGGAAGTTCTAGCGCCCAAGAGACCCAGTACTTC	CASSLGSSSAQETQYF
TRBJ2-5	many	NA	TRBV6-2/TRBV6-3	TGTGCCAGCAGCCCCCAAAGGGGCTATGAGACCCAGTACTTC	CASSPQRGYETQYF